This T cell receptor (beta chain) stems from a study of cytomegalovirus exposure and HLA in healthy donors. Study outcomes and limitations: The CMV antigen specificity of a few CMV-associated chains was confirmed through in vitro analysis.

V gave up 0 bases and J gave up 2 bases; unmatched junction bases: 2. The CDR3 runs to 16 residues. In germline, CDR1 is SGHTA, CDR2 FQGNSA. Libraries were prepared by immunoSEQ multiplex PCR; TCRdb keeps only in-frame clonotypes and omits some of them. Among 200,000 or so clones, around 90% were seen once, and the ten largest hold just under 3%. Details on this clone: Its target is not known.

Sequencing was done on a sample of PBMCs. J is TRBJ2-5 and V is TRBV7-2; TRBD2 matches at 11 bases. The source is a woman aged 18-29 years in good health and CMV-seronegative. The CDR3 region is CASSLARLAGQETQYF. CDR3 coding DNA: TGTGCCAGCAGCTTAGCTAGACTAGCGGGACAAGAGACCCAGTACTTC.